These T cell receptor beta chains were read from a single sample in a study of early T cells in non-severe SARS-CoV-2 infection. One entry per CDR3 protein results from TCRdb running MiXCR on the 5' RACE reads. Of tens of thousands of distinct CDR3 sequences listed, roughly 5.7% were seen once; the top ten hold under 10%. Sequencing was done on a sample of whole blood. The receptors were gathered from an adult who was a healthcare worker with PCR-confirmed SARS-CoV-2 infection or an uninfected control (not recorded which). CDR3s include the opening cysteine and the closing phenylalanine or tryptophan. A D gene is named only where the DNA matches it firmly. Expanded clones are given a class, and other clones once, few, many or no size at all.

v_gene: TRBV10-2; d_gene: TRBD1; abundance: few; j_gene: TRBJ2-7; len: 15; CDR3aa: CASSEKGQGPYEQYF; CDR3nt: TGCGCCAGCAGTGAGAAGGGACAGGGGCCCTACGAGCAGTACTTC
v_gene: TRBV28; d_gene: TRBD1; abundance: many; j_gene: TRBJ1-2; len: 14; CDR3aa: CASSSTGAFRGYTF; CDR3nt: TGTGCCAGCAGTTCGACAGGGGCGTTCCGTGGCTACACCTTC
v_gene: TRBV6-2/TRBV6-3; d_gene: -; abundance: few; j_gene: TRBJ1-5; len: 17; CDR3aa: CASSYSMSQGGNQPQHF; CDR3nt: TGTGCCAGCAGTTACTCGATGTCGCAGGGTGGGAATCAGCCCCAGCATTTT
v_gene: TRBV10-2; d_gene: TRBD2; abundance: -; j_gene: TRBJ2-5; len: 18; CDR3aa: CASSEGTSGGPHRWTQYF; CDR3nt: TGCGCCAGCAGTGAAGGGACTAGCGGGGGGCCCCACCGGTGGACCCAGTACTTC
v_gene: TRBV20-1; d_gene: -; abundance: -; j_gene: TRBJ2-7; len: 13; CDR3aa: CSAQPLGVYEQYF; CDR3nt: TGCAGTGCTCAACCCCTAGGGGTGTACGAGCAGTACTTC
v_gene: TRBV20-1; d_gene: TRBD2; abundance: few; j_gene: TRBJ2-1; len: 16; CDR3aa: CSARGSLAGVSNEQFF; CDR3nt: TGCAGTGCTAGAGGCTCGCTAGCGGGAGTATCTAATGAGCAGTTCTTC
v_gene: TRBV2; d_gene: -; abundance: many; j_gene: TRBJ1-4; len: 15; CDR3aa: CASSPTGTSNEKLFF; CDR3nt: TGTGCCAGCAGTCCAACCGGGACATCCAATGAAAAACTGTTTTTT
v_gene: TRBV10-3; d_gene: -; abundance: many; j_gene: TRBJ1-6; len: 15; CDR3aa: CAIGGGFTYNSPLHF; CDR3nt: TGTGCCATCGGCGGAGGGTTCACCTATAATTCACCCCTCCACTTT
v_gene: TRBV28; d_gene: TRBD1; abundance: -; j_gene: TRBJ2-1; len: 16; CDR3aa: CASSLAGTGAYNEQFF; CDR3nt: TGTGCCAGCAGTTTAGCCGGGACAGGGGCATACAATGAGCAGTTCTTC
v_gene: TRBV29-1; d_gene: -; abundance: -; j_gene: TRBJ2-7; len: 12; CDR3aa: CSVEEGGFEQYF; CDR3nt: TGCAGCGTTGAAGAAGGGGGATTCGAGCAGTACTTC
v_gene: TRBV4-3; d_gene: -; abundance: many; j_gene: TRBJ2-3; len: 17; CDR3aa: CASSQAIGNLPADTQYF; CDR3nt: TGCGCCAGCAGCCAAGCGATCGGGAACCTCCCCGCAGATACGCAGTATTTT
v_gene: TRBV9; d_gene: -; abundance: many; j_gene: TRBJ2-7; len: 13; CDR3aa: CASSVGPAGEQYF; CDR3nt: TGTGCCAGCAGCGTAGGACCCGCCGGCGAGCAGTACTTC
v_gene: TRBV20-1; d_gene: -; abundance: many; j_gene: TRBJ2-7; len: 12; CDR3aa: CSGATGAAEQYF; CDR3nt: TGCAGTGGGGCAACGGGTGCGGCCGAGCAGTACTTC
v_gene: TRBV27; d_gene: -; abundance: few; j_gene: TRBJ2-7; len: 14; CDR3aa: CASSPRQTSYEQYF; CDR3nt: TGTGCCAGCAGTCCCCGGCAGACCTCCTACGAGCAGTACTTC
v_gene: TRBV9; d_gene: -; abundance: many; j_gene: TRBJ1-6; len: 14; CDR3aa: CASSVWSGNSPLHF; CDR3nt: TGTGCCAGCAGCGTATGGTCAGGCAATTCACCCCTCCACTTT
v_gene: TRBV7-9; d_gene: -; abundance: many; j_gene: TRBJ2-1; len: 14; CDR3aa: CASSSQGVGNEQFF; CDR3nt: TGTGCCAGCAGCTCCCAGGGAGTCGGCAATGAGCAGTTCTTC
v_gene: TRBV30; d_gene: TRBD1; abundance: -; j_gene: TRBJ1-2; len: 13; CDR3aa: CAWKGAGLYGYTF; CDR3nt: TGTGCCTGGAAGGGGGCGGGATTGTACGGCTACACCTTC
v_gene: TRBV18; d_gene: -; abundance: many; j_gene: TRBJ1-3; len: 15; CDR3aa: CASSPYQNVGNTIYF; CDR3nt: TGTGCCAGCTCACCTTACCAGAACGTTGGAAACACCATATATTTT
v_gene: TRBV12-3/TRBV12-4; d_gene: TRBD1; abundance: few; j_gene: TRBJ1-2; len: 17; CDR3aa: CASSLRTGGNRGYGYTF; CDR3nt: TGTGCCAGCAGTTTACGGACAGGGGGCAACAGGGGCTACGGCTACACCTTC
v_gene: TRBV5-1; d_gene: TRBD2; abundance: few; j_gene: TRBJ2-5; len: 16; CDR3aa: CASSLAASGSQETQYF; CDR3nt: TGCGCCAGCAGCTTGGCGGCTAGCGGGAGTCAGGAGACCCAGTACTTC
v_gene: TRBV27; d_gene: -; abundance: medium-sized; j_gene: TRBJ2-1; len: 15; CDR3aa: CASSREMGSYNEQFF; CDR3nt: TGTGCCAGCAGCAGGGAGATGGGATCCTACAATGAGCAGTTCTTC
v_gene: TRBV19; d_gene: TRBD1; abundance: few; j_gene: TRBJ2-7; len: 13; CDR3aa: CASSARQGYEQYF; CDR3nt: TGTGCCAGTAGTGCCCGACAGGGGTACGAGCAGTACTTC
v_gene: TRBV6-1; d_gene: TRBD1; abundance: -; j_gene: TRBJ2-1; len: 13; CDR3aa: CASSLDRGLEQFF; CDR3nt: TGTGCCAGCAGTTTGGACAGGGGACTTGAGCAGTTCTTC
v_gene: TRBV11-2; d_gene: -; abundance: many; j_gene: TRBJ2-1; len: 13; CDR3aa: CASSLVPANEQFF; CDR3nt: TGTGCCAGCAGCTTAGTACCAGCGAATGAGCAGTTCTTC
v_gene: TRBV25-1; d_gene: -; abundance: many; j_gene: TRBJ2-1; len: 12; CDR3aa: CASGALVGEQFF; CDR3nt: TGTGCCAGCGGGGCCCTCGTCGGTGAGCAGTTCTTC
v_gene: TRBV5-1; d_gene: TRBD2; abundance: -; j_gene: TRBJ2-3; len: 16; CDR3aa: CASSSGGGLRLDTQYF; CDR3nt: TGCGCCAGCAGCTCGGGAGGTGGACTACGCCTAGATACGCAGTATTTT
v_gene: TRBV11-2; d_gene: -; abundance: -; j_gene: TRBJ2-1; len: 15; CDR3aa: CASSLSRASYNEQFF; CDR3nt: TGTGCCAGCAGCTTGAGTAGGGCGTCCTACAATGAGCAGTTCTTC
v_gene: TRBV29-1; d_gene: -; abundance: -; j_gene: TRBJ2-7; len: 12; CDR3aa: CSVETETYEQYF; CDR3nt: TGCAGCGTTGAGACAGAAACCTACGAGCAGTACTTC
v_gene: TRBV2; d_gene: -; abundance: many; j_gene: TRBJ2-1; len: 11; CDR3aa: CASSEDSEQFF; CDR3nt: TGTGCCAGCAGTGAAGATAGTGAGCAGTTCTTC
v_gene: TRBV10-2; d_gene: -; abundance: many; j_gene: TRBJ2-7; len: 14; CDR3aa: CASSDRGVSYEQYF; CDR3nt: TGCGCCAGCAGTGATCGGGGAGTATCCTACGAGCAGTACTTC
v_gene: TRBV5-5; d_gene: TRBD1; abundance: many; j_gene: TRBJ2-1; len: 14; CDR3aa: CASSLGQGANEQFF; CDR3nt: TGTGCCAGCAGCCTGGGACAGGGAGCAAATGAGCAGTTCTTC
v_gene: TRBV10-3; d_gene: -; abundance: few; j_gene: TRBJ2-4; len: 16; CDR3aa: CAISESLPKAKNIQYF; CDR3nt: TGTGCCATCAGTGAGTCGTTGCCGAAAGCCAAAAACATTCAGTACTTC
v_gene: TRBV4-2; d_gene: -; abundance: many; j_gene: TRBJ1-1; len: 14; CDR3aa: CASSRADMNTEAFF; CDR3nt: TGTGCCAGCAGCCGGGCCGATATGAACACTGAAGCTTTCTTT
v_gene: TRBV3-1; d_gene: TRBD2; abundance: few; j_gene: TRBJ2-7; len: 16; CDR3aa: CASSQDPWRENYEQYF; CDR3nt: TGTGCCAGCAGCCAAGATCCCTGGCGGGAGAATTACGAGCAGTACTTC
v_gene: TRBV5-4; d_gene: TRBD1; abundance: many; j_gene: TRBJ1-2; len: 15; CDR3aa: CASSLWDRGRNGYTF; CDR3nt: TGTGCCAGCAGCTTGTGGGACAGGGGGCGGAATGGCTACACCTTC
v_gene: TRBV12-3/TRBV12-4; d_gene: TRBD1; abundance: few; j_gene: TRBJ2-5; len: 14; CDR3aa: CASSRTGVRETQYF; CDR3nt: TGTGCCAGCAGTCGAACAGGGGTCCGGGAGACCCAGTACTTC
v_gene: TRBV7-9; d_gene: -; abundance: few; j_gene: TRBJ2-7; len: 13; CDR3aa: CASSRTGTLEQYF; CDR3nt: TGTGCCAGCAGCAGAACCGGCACACTTGAGCAGTACTTC
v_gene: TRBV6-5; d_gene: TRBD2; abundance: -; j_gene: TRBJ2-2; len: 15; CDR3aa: CASSYIAGETGELFF; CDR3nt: TGTGCCAGCAGTTATATAGCGGGAGAGACCGGGGAGCTGTTTTTT
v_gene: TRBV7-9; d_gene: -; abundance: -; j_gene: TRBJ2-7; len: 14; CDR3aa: CASSFVGSPYEQYF; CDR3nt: TGTGCCAGCAGCTTTGTCGGGAGTCCGTACGAGCAGTACTTC
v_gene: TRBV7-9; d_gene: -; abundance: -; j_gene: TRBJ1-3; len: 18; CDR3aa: CASSLGVGQRNSGNTIYF; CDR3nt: TGTGCCAGCAGCTTAGGGGTTGGACAGCGAAACTCTGGAAACACCATATATTTT